This entry lists 18 T cell receptor beta chains sequenced from one sample in a study of cytomegalovirus exposure and HLA in healthy donors. The primer mix had 60 Vbeta and 13 Jbeta primers. The assay was immunoSEQ multiplex PCR, and TCRdb's table has in-frame clones only and misses some. Among fewer than 100,000 clones, roughly 78% were seen once, and the ten largest hold 2.5%. Sequencing used PBMCs. The source is a male donor in good health and CMV-seropositive.

The chain has TRBV5-1 and TRBJ2-2, with 12 bases matching TRBD2. The germline CDR1 and CDR2 sequences are SGHRS and YFSETQ. The ends lost 0 bases at V and 3 bases at J; junction bases unmatched: 9. This CDR3 region has 19 residues. CDR3 DNA: TGCGCCAGCAGCTTGGCTAGCGGGAGGGCCGTCGGTGACACCGGGGAGCTGTTTTTT. This codes for CASSLASGRAVGDTGELFF. Full variable domain (remainder filled in from reference TRBV5-1 and TRBJ2-2): KAGVTQTPRYLIKTRGQQVTLSCSPISGHRSVSWYQQTPGQGLQFLFEYFSETQRNKGNFPGRFSGRQFSNSRSEMNVSTLELGDSALYLCASSLASGRAVGDTGELFFGEGSRLTVL.

This rearrangement joins TRBV19 to TRBJ2-6; 10 bases fit TRBD1. Germline lookup yields CDR1 LNHDA and CDR2 SQIVND (reference sequence). The junction had 11 bases not matched to a gene; V was cut back by 5 bases and J by 1 base. The CDR3 is 19 amino acids. The CDR3 region is CASSWGVTGGRSGANVLTF. The DNA for the CDR3 is TGTGCCAGTAGTTGGGGAGTGACAGGGGGCAGGTCTGGGGCCAACGTCCTGACTTTC.

This clone was observed once. J is TRBJ2-7 and V is TRBV21-1; the DNA was not used to check the table's D call, TRBD2. TRBV21-1 is flagged as a pseudogene. The CDR3 runs 12 residues. CDR3 DNA: TGTGCCAGCATTTCTAGGTCCTACGAGCAGTACTTC. Translated: CASISRSYEQYF.

This clone turned up a few times. V gene TRBV6-5 combines with J gene TRBJ1-3; a possible D gene is TRBD1 (5 bases). Per germline, CDR1 MNHEY and CDR2 SVGAGI. The CDR3 runs 14 residues. V gave up 4 bases and J gave up 8 bases, with 15 bases separating them. This CDR3 reads CASSSPGSRDTIYF. Here the CDR3 DNA reads TGTGCCAGCAGTTCTCCAGGGTCGAGAGACACCATATATTTT.

This clone has just a few counts. This sample also contains other DNA sequences that code for the same CDR3. V gene TRBV6-4 combines with J gene TRBJ2-1; D is unresolved. With 3 bases removed from V and 0 bases from J, the gap between germline ends came to 6 bases. CDR1 is MRHNA, CDR2 SNTAGT, per germline. This CDR3 contains 14 residues. Here the CDR3 reads CASSDSSSYNEQFF. The CDR3 DNA follows: TGTGCCAGCAGTGATAGTAGCTCCTACAATGAGCAGTTCTTC.

The chain employs TRBV25-1 and TRBJ2-7; D is ambiguous. This CDR3 region has 16 residues. Germline lookup yields CDR1 MGHDK and CDR2 SYGVNS. V shed 3 bases and J shed 0 bases, with 15 bases lying between them. For the CDR3, the DNA is TGTGCCAGCAGTGACACGTCCCTACGCCTCTCCTACGAGCAGTACTTC. Protein product: CASSDTSLRLSYEQYF.

The V and J genes are TRBV9 and TRBJ2-1, with D perhaps TRBD1 (5 bases). The V end was cut by 0 bases, the J end by 6 bases, with 10 bases between. Germline V gives CDR1 SGDLS, CDR2 YYNGEE. CDR3 size: 14 residues. CDR3 nucleotides: TGTGCCAGCAGCGTAGTGACCACAGGCAATGAGCAGTTCTTC. Translation gives CASSVVTTGNEQFF.

The gene calls are TRBV6-6 and TRBJ2-7; TRBD1 matches 7 bases. The CDR3 extends over 13 amino acids. The germline V gene encodes CDR1 MNHNY and CDR2 SVGAGI (reference sequence). V lost 6 bases and J lost 2; bases outside the gene matches: 4. The CDR3 DNA sequence: TGTGCCAGCAGCCGACAGGGAACCTACGAGCAGTACTTC. Its protein product is CASSRQGTYEQYF.

The rearrangement uses TRBV18 and TRBJ2-3; D uncertain. The germline V gene has CDR1 KGHSH and CDR2 LQKENI. Trimming removed 2 bases at V and 1 base at J, with 10 bases between. The CDR3 runs 15 residues. CDR3 sequence (DNA): TGTGCCAGCTCACCAAGCGAGACTCGCACAGATACGCAGTATTTT. Protein sequence: CASSPSETRTDTQYF.

This sequence joins TRBV9 and TRBJ2-2, with 12 bases that match TRBD2. This CDR3 region has 16 residues. V was clipped by 4 bases and J by 5 bases; unmatched bases: 6. The V gene's germline CDR1 is SGDLS and CDR2 YYNGEE. CDR3 sequence reads: CASSQTSGSGTGELFF. The CDR3 coding sequence is TGTGCCAGCAGCCAGACTAGCGGGAGCGGAACCGGGGAGCTGTTTTTT. Using reference TRBV9 and TRBJ2-2 for the parts outside the CDR3, the full variable domain is DSGVTQTPKHLITATGQRVTLRCSPRSGDLSVYWYQQSLDQGLQFLIQYYNGEERAKGNILERFSAQQFPDLHSELNLSSLELGDSALYFCASSQTSGSGTGELFFGEGSRLTVL.

The chain combines TRBV7-2 with TRBJ2-2; a weak D match, TRBD2 (6 bases). CDR3 size: 13 residues. Trimming shortened V by 7 bases and J by 5 bases, and 11 bases separated the two germline ends. Germline V gene lookup returns CDR1 SGHTA and CDR2 FQGNSA. The CDR3 loop is CASNKGGTGELFF. CDR3 nucleotides: TGTGCCAGCAACAAAGGAGGGACCGGGGAGCTGTTTTTT.

The chain employs TRBV10-2 and TRBJ2-3; 9 positions agree with TRBD2. The V gene end was trimmed by 6 bases and the J gene end by 6 bases; junction bases not matched to a gene: 10. This CDR3 is 15 amino acids long. Germline values: CDR1 WSHSY, CDR2 SAAADI. The CDR3 nucleotides are TGCGCCAGCAGGGAGGGTAGCGGGAGTATGGATACGCAGTATTTT. It yields the protein CASREGSGSMDTQYF.

V is TRBV5-5 and J is TRBJ1-2; D is unclear. The CDR3 sequence is 14 residues long. V lost 0 bases and J lost 4, with 10 bases in between. Germline V CDR1 and CDR2: SGHKS, YYEKEE (reference sequence). Here the CDR3 DNA reads TGTGCCAGCAGCTTGGGGAGCGGAATCTATGGCTACACCTTC. Residues: CASSLGSGIYGYTF. The full variable domain, in which reference TRBV5-5 and TRBJ1-2 provide the parts outside the CDR3, is DAGVTQSPTHLIKTRGQQVTLRCSPISGHKSVSWYQQVLGQGPQFIFQYYEKEERGRGNFPDRFSARQFPNYSSELNVNALLLGDSALYLCASSLGSGIYGYTFGSGTRLTVV.

This clone was recorded once. The J gene is TRBJ2-1, the V gene TRBV20-1, with no clear D. V lost 0 bases, J lost 7 bases, and 4 bases lay in between. Germline assignment: CDR1 DFQATT and CDR2 SNEGSKA (reference sequence). This CDR3 is built from 11 residues. CDR3 region: CSARDGNEQFF. CDR3 coding DNA: TGCAGTGCTAGAGACGGGAATGAGCAGTTCTTC.

This clone appeared a single time. The V gene is TRBV30, the J gene TRBJ2-1, with 10 nucleotides matching TRBD2. This CDR3 comprises 13 residues. CDR1 is GTSNPN and CDR2 is SVGIG in the germline V gene (reference sequence). After removal of 0 bases from V and 9 bases from J, the junction contained 2 bases not matched to a gene. The CDR3 loop is CAWSVAGGSEQFF. The CDR3 DNA reads as TGTGCCTGGAGTGTAGCGGGAGGGAGTGAGCAGTTCTTC.

CDR3 loop: CASSLASGRSDTQYF. As DNA, the CDR3 is TGTGCCAGCAGCTTAGCTAGCGGGAGATCAGATACGCAGTATTTT. This chain connects TRBV7-9 to TRBJ2-3, with 9 bases matching TRBD2. Germline V CDR1 and CDR2: SEHNR, FQNEAQ (reference sequence). Trimming took 0 bases from V and 4 from J; bases not matched to a gene: 2. The CDR3 sequence is 15 residues long.

This clone was seen more than once but under ten times. This chain connects TRBV6-1 to TRBJ1-1; D possibly corresponds to TRBD1 (5 bases). The CDR3 runs to 14 residues. The germline CDR1 and CDR2 sequences are MNHNS and SASEGT. Trimming took off 8 bases at V and 0 bases at J, with 13 bases between the two ends. CDR3 DNA: TGTGCCAGCTGCTTCCAGGGCATGAACACTGAAGCTTTCTTT. Translating it yields CASCFQGMNTEAFF.

The chain couples TRBV2 to TRBJ2-3, with D unclear. Trimming took 6 bases from V and 6 from J, leaving 10 bases between them. This CDR3 has 12 amino acids. Per the germline V gene, CDR1 is SNHLY and CDR2 is FYNNEI. The CDR3 is CASRPVPDTQYF. As DNA, the CDR3 is TGTGCCAGCAGACCAGTCCCGGATACGCAGTATTTT.